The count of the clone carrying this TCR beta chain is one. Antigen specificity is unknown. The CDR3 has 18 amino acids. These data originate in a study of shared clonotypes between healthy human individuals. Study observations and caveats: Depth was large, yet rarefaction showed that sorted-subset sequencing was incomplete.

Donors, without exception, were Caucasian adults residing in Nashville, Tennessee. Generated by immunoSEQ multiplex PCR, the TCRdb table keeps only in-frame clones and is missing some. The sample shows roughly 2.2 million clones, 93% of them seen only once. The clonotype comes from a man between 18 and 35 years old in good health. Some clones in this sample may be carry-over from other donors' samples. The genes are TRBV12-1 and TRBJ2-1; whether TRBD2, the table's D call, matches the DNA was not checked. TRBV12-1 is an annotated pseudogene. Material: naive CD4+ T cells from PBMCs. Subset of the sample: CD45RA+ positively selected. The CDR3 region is CASSFELVQREIYNEQFF. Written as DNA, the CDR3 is TGTGCCAGCAGCTTTGAGTTAGTCCAGCGGGAGATCTACAATGAGCAGTTCTTC.